The 18 T cell receptor beta chains listed next were all sequenced from one sample in a study of T-cell reconstitution after alpha-beta-depleted transplantation in children. Unique molecular identifiers were used to barcode this TCRbeta library. TCRdb re-derived calls from the PCR reads in MiXCR, one entry per CDR3 protein. The sample lists almost 600,000 distinct CDR3 sequences, 25% to 30% occurring once. The sequences come from PBMCs, collected before TCRalphabeta/CD19-depleted stem cell transplant. These receptors were obtained from a boy in the first two years of life with Wiskott-Aldrich syndrome, due to receive a stem cell transplant.

This chain connects TRBV20-1 to TRBJ2-1, with 16 bases matching TRBD2. Looked up from germline, CDR1 is DFQATT and CDR2 is SNEGSKA (reference sequence). CDR3 length: 22 amino acids. V gave up 3 bases and J gave up 1 base; unmatched junction bases: 18. CDR3 bases: TGCAGTGCTAGTCTTATAGGGGCCGGGACTAGCGGGAGGGCCGTTTCCTACAATGAGCAGTTCTTC. Translating gives CSASLIGAGTSGRAVSYNEQFF.

This clonotype was seen more than once but under ten times. This chain connects TRBV3-1 to TRBJ2-1; TRBD1 aligns across 7 bases. CDR1 is LGHDT and CDR2 is YNNKEL in the germline V gene (reference sequence). This CDR3 region has 16 residues. With 4 bases clipped from V and 3 bases from J, the junction kept 9 bases outside the gene matches. CDR3 coding DNA: TGTGCCAGCAGCCTCCGACAGGGATCGGGCTACAATGAGCAGTTCTTC. It yields the protein CASSLRQGSGYNEQFF.

There are a few counts of this clonotype. V usage is TRBV12-3 or TRBV12-4 and J usage is TRBJ2-2, with D possibly called TRBD1 or TRBD2 (5 bases each). The CDR3 has 16 amino acids. Trimming pared 2 bases from V and 7 bases from J, leaving 17 bases between. CDR3 in DNA: TGTGCCAGCAGTTTATCCGGGACCCCGATCGGCGGGGAGCTGTTTTTT. This gives the protein CASSLSGTPIGGELFF.

The chain links TRBV5-6 to TRBJ2-1, with D possibly being TRBD2 (5 bases). The CDR3 sequence is 15 residues long. CDR1 SGHDT and CDR2 YYEEEE come from the germline V gene. Trimming shortened V by 1 base and J by 6 bases, and 14 bases separated the two germline ends. CDR3 nucleotides: TGTGCCAGCAGCTTGTGGTGGGAGTCCGGCAATGAGCAGTTCTTC. Residues: CASSLWWESGNEQFF.

The rearrangement uses TRBV5-1 and TRBJ2-7, with a possible D match to TRBD2 (6 bases). The V end lost 3 bases, the J end lost 0 bases, and 13 bases lay between the germline ends. Germline V gene lookup returns CDR1 SGHRS and CDR2 YFSETQ. This CDR3 has 15 residues. In nucleotides, the CDR3 is TGCGCCAGCAGCTGGCGGGACTCTAGCTCCTACGAGCAGTACTTC. Translated, it gives CASSWRDSSSYEQYF.

The V gene is TRBV11-1, the J gene TRBJ2-3, with TRBD2 identical over 7 bases. The V gene's germline CDR1 is SGHAT and CDR2 FQDESV (reference sequence). The junction had 6 bases not matched to a gene; V was cut back by 5 bases and J by 7 bases. The CDR3 totals 13 residues. In nucleotides, the CDR3 is TGTGCCAGCAGCACCCTAGCGGAACATACGCAGTATTTT. Translation gives CASSTLAEHTQYF. The variable domain in full, with the rest retrieved from reference TRBV11-1 and TRBJ2-3, is EAEVAQSPRYKITEKSQAVAFWCDPISGHATLYWYRQILGQGPELLVQFQDESVVDDSQLPKDRFSAERLKGVDSTLKIQPAELGDSAMYLCASSTLAEHTQYFGPGTRLTVL.

The CDR3 region has the DNA TGTGCCAGCAGCTTACAGGGAGATGAAAAACTGTTTTTT. This translates into CASSLQGDEKLFF. The V call is TRBV7-9, the J call TRBJ1-4, with D possibly TRBD1 on 5 matching bases. The CDR3 runs 13 residues. V lost 2 bases to trimming and J lost 6 bases, with 7 bases between them. Germline loops: CDR1 SEHNR, CDR2 FQNEAQ (reference sequence).

This clonotype was seen a few times. V usage is TRBV5-1 and J usage is TRBJ1-2, with unresolved D. Trimming took 0 bases from V and 10 from J, leaving 13 bases between them. The CDR3 runs 13 residues. Germline assignment: CDR1 SGHRS and CDR2 YFSETQ. CDR3 nucleotides: TGCGCCAGCAGCTTGGATCCGGCGGGAGACTACACCTTC. Its translation is CASSLDPAGDYTF.

The chain recombines TRBV12-3 or TRBV12-4 with TRBJ2-5, with a tentative D call TRBD2 (6 bases). The CDR3 extends over 11 amino acids. The ends were cut back, 9 bases at V and 5 bases at J, with 10 bases in the middle. In DNA, the CDR3 is TGTGCCAGTCTTGGGGGGGAGACCCAGTACTTC. Translation: CASLGGETQYF.

The genes are TRBV5-1 and TRBJ2-1, with TRBD2 matching 8 bases. The ends lost 1 base at V and 8 bases at J; junction bases unmatched: 5. The CDR3 sequence is 14 residues long. Germline loops: CDR1 SGHRS, CDR2 YFSETQ. The CDR3 sequence: CASSLFKREYEQFF. CDR3 bases: TGCGCCAGCAGCTTGTTTAAGCGGGAGTATGAGCAGTTCTTC.

This clonotype was counted between two and nine times. CDR3 loop: CASSLDWGEQFF. As DNA, the CDR3 is TGTGCCAGCAGCTTAGATTGGGGGGAGCAGTTCTTC. This chain uses TRBV11-3 with TRBJ2-1; D tentatively reads TRBD1 or TRBD2 (5 bases each). V was pared by 0 bases and J by 10 bases, with 7 bases between. CDR1 SGHNT and CDR2 YENEEA come from the germline V gene. There are 12 residues in the CDR3.

The rearrangement links TRBV5-1 to TRBJ2-7; D remains ambiguous. V gave up 4 bases and J gave up 5 bases, with 13 bases separating them. CDR3 length: 13 residues. Germline V lookup: CDR1 SGHRS, CDR2 YFSETQ. Here the CDR3 reads CASSRPPVDEQYF. For the CDR3, the DNA is TGCGCCAGCAGCCGCCCCCCGGTGGACGAGCAGTACTTC.

This clonotype was counted only a few times. The chain combines TRBV4-2 with TRBJ2-7, with D perhaps matching TRBD1 (6 bases). The CDR3 has 15 amino acids. V gave up 0 bases and J gave up 7 bases, with 16 bases separating them. The germline V gene encodes CDR1 LGHNA and CDR2 YNFKEQ. DNA of the CDR3: TGTGCCAGCAGCCAAGAAGGTTTTATAAGGGGGGAGCAGTACTTC. It specifies CASSQEGFIRGEQYF.

The V call is TRBV5-1, the J call TRBJ1-2; D possibly corresponds to TRBD1 (5 bases). The ends were cut back, 5 bases at V and 1 base at J, with 12 bases in the middle. The CDR3 is made up of 14 amino acids. In germline, CDR1 is SGHRS, CDR2 YFSETQ. The CDR3 here is CASRGTQGNYGYTF. DNA for the CDR3: TGCGCCAGCAGAGGGACCCAGGGTAACTATGGCTACACCTTC.

V gene TRBV20-1 combines with J gene TRBJ2-1, with D possibly TRBD2 on 5 matching bases. V lost 4 bases, J lost 4 bases, and 14 bases lay in between. CDR1 and CDR2 from the germline V gene are DFQATT and SNEGSKA (reference sequence). The CDR3 is 14 amino acids. The CDR3 protein is CSANGLIPYNEQFF. The DNA for the CDR3 is TGCAGTGCTAACGGACTCATACCATACAATGAGCAGTTCTTC.

J is TRBJ2-3 and V is TRBV12-3 or TRBV12-4; D perhaps matches TRBD2 (6 bases). This CDR3 spans 16 amino acids. Trimming stripped 3 bases from V and 4 bases from J, with 17 bases between. The CDR3 loop is CASSLLAGGIADTQYF. CDR3 nucleotides: TGTGCCAGCAGTTTGTTGGCAGGAGGGATCGCAGATACGCAGTATTTT.

This clonotype occurred a few times. The J gene is TRBJ2-7, the V gene TRBV3-1; either TRBD1 or TRBD2 may supply D (7 bases each). Germline V CDR1 and CDR2: LGHDT, YNNKEL (reference sequence). V was cut by 4 bases and J by 6 bases, with 16 bases left in between. The CDR3 is made up of 14 amino acids. The chain's CDR3 is CASSRQGWGGEQYF. Written as DNA, the CDR3 is TGTGCCAGCAGCCGACAGGGATGGGGGGGCGAGCAGTACTTC.

The V and J genes are TRBV29-1 and TRBJ1-4; D not certain. Germline-derived CDR1 and CDR2 are SQVTM and ANQGSEA. The CDR3 sequence is 14 residues long. The germline V and J ends were trimmed by 6 bases and 0 bases, with 11 bases remaining between them. CDR3 DNA: TGCAGCGTCGCCGGGCCTTCAACTAATGAAAAACTGTTTTTT. Protein: CSVAGPSTNEKLFF.